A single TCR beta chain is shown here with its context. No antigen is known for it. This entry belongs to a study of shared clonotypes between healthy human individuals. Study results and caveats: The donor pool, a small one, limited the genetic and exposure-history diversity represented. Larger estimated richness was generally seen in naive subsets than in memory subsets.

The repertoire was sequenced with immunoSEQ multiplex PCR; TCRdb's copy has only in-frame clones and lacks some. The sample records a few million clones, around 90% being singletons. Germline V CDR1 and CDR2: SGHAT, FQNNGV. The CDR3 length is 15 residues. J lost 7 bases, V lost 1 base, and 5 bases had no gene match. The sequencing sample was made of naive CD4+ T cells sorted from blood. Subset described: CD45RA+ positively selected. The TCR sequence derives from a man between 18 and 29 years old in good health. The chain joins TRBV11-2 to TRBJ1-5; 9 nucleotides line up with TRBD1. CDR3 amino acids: CASSLGGTGSQPQHF. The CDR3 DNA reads TGTGCCAGCAGCTTAGGTGGGACAGGGTCACAGCCCCAGCATTTT.